What follows is one T cell receptor beta chain and its context. The antigen is undetermined. Amplification used 60 Vbeta primers and 13 Jbeta primers. The protocol was immunoSEQ multiplex PCR, while the TCRdb copy is restricted to in-frame clones and leaves out a portion. This table holds 150,000 to 200,000 clones, about three quarters found once. Nominal health characterized the donors when sampled, though unrecorded immune exposures were likely. This sample was included in a study of cytomegalovirus exposure and HLA in healthy donors. The study's findings and limits: It was reported in a later analysis that an Asian-associated ancestry cluster showed fewer N-insertions than the approximately 700-donor mean. The presence/absence work took it that sequencing depth was about the same across donors. A further, later analysis showed that HLA-associated TCR beta chains (compared with equally common others) were more clonally expanded.

CDR1 and CDR2 (germline): SGHRS, YFSETQ. The CDR3 covers 16 residues. The trim removed 0 bases at V and 3 bases at J, leaving 7 bases unmatched. This sequence joins TRBV5-1 and TRBJ2-3; 7 bases line up with TRBD2. This clonotype originated in a female donor in good health and CMV-seronegative. The material sequenced was PBMCs. The CDR3 DNA reads TGCGCCAGCAGCTTGGTTCCGGGAGGAGGGACAGATACGCAGTATTTT. This codes for CASSLVPGGGTDTQYF.